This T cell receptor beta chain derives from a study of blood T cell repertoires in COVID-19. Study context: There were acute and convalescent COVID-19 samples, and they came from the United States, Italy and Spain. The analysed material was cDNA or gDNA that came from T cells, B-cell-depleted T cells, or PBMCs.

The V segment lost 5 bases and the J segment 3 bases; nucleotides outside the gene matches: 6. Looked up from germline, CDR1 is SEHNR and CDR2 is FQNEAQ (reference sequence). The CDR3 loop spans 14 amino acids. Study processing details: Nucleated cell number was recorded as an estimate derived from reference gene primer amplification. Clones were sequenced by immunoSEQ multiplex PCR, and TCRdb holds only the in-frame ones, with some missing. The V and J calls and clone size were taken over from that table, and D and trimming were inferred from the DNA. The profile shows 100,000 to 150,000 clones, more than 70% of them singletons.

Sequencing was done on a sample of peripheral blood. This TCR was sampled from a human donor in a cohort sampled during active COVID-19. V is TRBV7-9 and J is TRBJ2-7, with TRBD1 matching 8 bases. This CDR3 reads CASSIRDRHYEQYF. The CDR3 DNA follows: TGTGCCAGCAGCATCCGGGACAGGCACTACGAGCAGTACTTC.